This T cell receptor (beta chain) was retrieved from a study of OX40 agonist ivuxolimab in advanced cancers. Generated by immunoSEQ multiplex PCR, the TCRdb table keeps only in-frame clones and is missing some. Of about 160,000 clones listed, 85% to 95% are singletons. V shed 5 bases, J shed 4 bases, and the junction held 6 bases outside the gene matches. This CDR3 spans 14 amino acids. The germline gives CDR1 SGHTA, CDR2 FQGTGA. The specimen comprised CD4+ or CD8+ T cells sorted from blood, sampled in a trial of the OX40 agonist ivuxolimab. The genes are TRBV7-3 and TRBJ1-2; TRBD1 aligns across 8 bases. The sequence was obtained from an adult with an advanced solid tumor such as melanoma, head and neck, liver or kidney cancer. Here the CDR3 reads CASSPGGSVYGYTF. The CDR3 bases are TGTGCCAGCAGCCCAGGGGGCTCGGTCTATGGCTACACCTTC.